The rows below give T cell receptor beta chains drawn from one sample of a study of T cells in Graves' hyperthyroidism and ophthalmopathy. A single record per CDR3 protein comes from TCRdb applying MiXCR to the multiplex PCR reads. The sample lists roughly 520,000 distinct CDR3 sequences, around 22% occurring once. The sample consisted of blood. The receptors derive from a woman in her thirties with Graves' ophthalmopathy. CDR3s include the opening cysteine and the closing phenylalanine or tryptophan. The D gene is left open where the match is weak. The size field is filled for only some rows; it gives once, few, many or a size class.

V gene: TRBV28
J gene: TRBJ2-2
clone size: few
D gene: TRBD1
CDR3 protein: CASERGQGTGELFF
CDR3 DNA: TGTGCCAGCGAAAGGGGGCAGGGAACCGGGGAGCTGTTTTTT

V gene: TRBV14
J gene: TRBJ2-7
clone size: NA
D gene: NA
CDR3 protein: CASSQVVALGEQYF
CDR3 DNA: TGTGCCAGCAGCCAAGTAGTCGCCTTGGGGGAGCAGTACTTC

V gene: TRBV4-1
J gene: TRBJ2-7
clone size: many
D gene: NA
CDR3 protein: CASSQVYPDSYEQYF
CDR3 DNA: TGCGCCAGCAGCCAAGTCTATCCAGACAGTTACGAGCAGTACTTC

V gene: TRBV6-5
J gene: TRBJ2-7
clone size: many
D gene: NA
CDR3 protein: CASSSVALGTYEQYF
CDR3 DNA: TGTGCCAGCAGTTCGGTCGCTTTGGGGACCTACGAGCAGTACTTC

V gene: TRBV12-3/TRBV12-4
J gene: TRBJ1-5
clone size: NA
D gene: NA
CDR3 protein: CASTYRGSRQPQHF
CDR3 DNA: TGTGCCAGCACCTACCGGGGTTCGAGGCAGCCCCAGCATTTT

V gene: TRBV12-3/TRBV12-4
J gene: TRBJ1-3
clone size: NA
D gene: NA
CDR3 protein: CASGYSGIGNTIYF
CDR3 DNA: TGTGCCAGCGGATACAGCGGAATTGGAAACACCATATATTTT

V gene: TRBV6-1
J gene: TRBJ1-2
clone size: NA
D gene: NA
CDR3 protein: CASSERVGTLNYGYTF
CDR3 DNA: TGTGCCAGCAGTGAAAGGGTGGGGACACTAAACTATGGCTACACCTTC

V gene: TRBV2
J gene: TRBJ1-5
clone size: many
D gene: NA
CDR3 protein: CASSGAPPQPQHF
CDR3 DNA: TGTGCCAGCAGTGGGGCTCCGCCGCAGCCCCAGCATTTT

V gene: TRBV28
J gene: TRBJ1-5
clone size: many
D gene: TRBD1
CDR3 protein: CASRAGAGGQPQHF
CDR3 DNA: TGTGCCAGCAGGGCCGGGGCAGGGGGCCAGCCCCAGCATTTT

V gene: TRBV12-3/TRBV12-4
J gene: TRBJ1-2
clone size: many
D gene: TRBD1
CDR3 protein: CASSLVGTGPGYTF
CDR3 DNA: TGTGCCAGCAGTTTAGTAGGGACAGGGCCCGGCTACACCTTC

V gene: TRBV28
J gene: TRBJ1-5
clone size: once
D gene: NA
CDR3 protein: CATRVGGADVEPQHF
CDR3 DNA: TGTGCCACCCGGGTAGGGGGGGCGGACGTGGAGCCCCAGCATTTT

V gene: TRBV6-2/TRBV6-3
J gene: TRBJ1-1
clone size: many
D gene: NA
CDR3 protein: CASSFPGAGAFF
CDR3 DNA: TGTGCCAGCAGTTTTCCAGGGGCAGGAGCTTTCTTT

V gene: TRBV6-2/TRBV6-3
J gene: TRBJ2-7
clone size: NA
D gene: TRBD2
CDR3 protein: CASSSGLAGSSYEQYF
CDR3 DNA: TGTGCCAGCAGTTCGGGACTAGCGGGGAGCTCCTACGAGCAGTACTTC

V gene: TRBV12-3/TRBV12-4
J gene: TRBJ1-3
clone size: many
D gene: NA
CDR3 protein: CASSSRGSGNTIYF
CDR3 DNA: TGTGCCAGCAGTTCCAGGGGCTCTGGAAACACCATATATTTT

V gene: TRBV27
J gene: TRBJ1-6
clone size: NA
D gene: TRBD1
CDR3 protein: CASSSHRTGRNSPLHF
CDR3 DNA: TGTGCCAGCAGTAGCCACCGGACAGGGAGGAATTCACCCCTCCACTTT

V gene: TRBV20-1
J gene: TRBJ2-7
clone size: many
D gene: NA
CDR3 protein: CSAKGPAFYEQYF
CDR3 DNA: TGCAGTGCAAAGGGACCGGCGTTTTACGAGCAGTACTTC

V gene: TRBV6-9
J gene: TRBJ2-5
clone size: few
D gene: NA
CDR3 protein: CASSYWVHQETQYF
CDR3 DNA: TGTGCCAGCAGTTATTGGGTCCACCAAGAGACCCAGTACTTC

V gene: TRBV6-1
J gene: TRBJ2-7
clone size: NA
D gene: TRBD2
CDR3 protein: CASRDVGLQYF
CDR3 DNA: TGTGCCAGCAGAGATGTGGGACTACAGTACTTC

V gene: TRBV20-1
J gene: TRBJ2-7
clone size: NA
D gene: NA
CDR3 protein: CSARDYATVYEQYF
CDR3 DNA: TGCAGTGCTAGAGATTACGCGACAGTCTACGAGCAGTACTTC

V gene: TRBV19
J gene: TRBJ1-2
clone size: many
D gene: NA
CDR3 protein: CASSKETANYGYTF
CDR3 DNA: TGTGCCAGTAGTAAGGAGACAGCGAACTATGGCTACACCTTC

V gene: TRBV6-1
J gene: TRBJ2-5
clone size: few
D gene: NA
CDR3 protein: CASRATAAQETQYF
CDR3 DNA: TGTGCCAGCAGGGCGACCGCCGCCCAGGAGACCCAGTACTTC

V gene: TRBV10-3
J gene: TRBJ2-5
clone size: many
D gene: TRBD2
CDR3 protein: CAISESTSAGETQYF
CDR3 DNA: TGTGCCATCAGTGAGTCGACTAGCGCGGGGGAGACCCAGTACTTC

V gene: TRBV20-1
J gene: TRBJ1-1
clone size: NA
D gene: TRBD1
CDR3 protein: CSAGGQGRTEAFF
CDR3 DNA: TGCAGCGCAGGAGGACAGGGTCGCACTGAAGCTTTCTTT

V gene: TRBV5-6
J gene: TRBJ1-5
clone size: many
D gene: NA
CDR3 protein: CASSPERGQPQHF
CDR3 DNA: TGTGCCAGCAGCCCGGAAAGGGGTCAGCCCCAGCATTTT

V gene: TRBV6-2/TRBV6-3
J gene: TRBJ2-7
clone size: many
D gene: TRBD1
CDR3 protein: CASSSTTGIVYEQYF
CDR3 DNA: TGTGCCAGCAGTTCTACGACAGGGATCGTCTACGAGCAGTACTTC

V gene: TRBV28
J gene: TRBJ1-1
clone size: NA
D gene: NA
CDR3 protein: CASSLFQGTNTEAFF
CDR3 DNA: TGTGCCAGCAGTTTATTTCAGGGCACGAACACTGAAGCTTTCTTT

V gene: TRBV12-3/TRBV12-4
J gene: TRBJ1-3
clone size: NA
D gene: TRBD1
CDR3 protein: CASSWTGAGNTIYF
CDR3 DNA: TGTGCCAGCAGTTGGACAGGGGCCGGAAACACCATATATTTT

V gene: TRBV20-1
J gene: TRBJ1-1
clone size: NA
D gene: NA
CDR3 protein: CSATRGQSAEAFF
CDR3 DNA: TGCAGTGCTACCCGGGGGCAGAGCGCTGAAGCTTTCTTT

V gene: TRBV6-1
J gene: TRBJ1-1
clone size: NA
D gene: NA
CDR3 protein: CASRLGQKNTEAFF
CDR3 DNA: TGTGCCAGCAGACTAGGACAAAAGAACACTGAAGCTTTCTTT

V gene: TRBV30
J gene: TRBJ1-2
clone size: many
D gene: NA
CDR3 protein: CAWTPNPDSYGYTF
CDR3 DNA: TGTGCCTGGACGCCAAACCCGGACAGCTATGGCTACACCTTC

V gene: TRBV4-2
J gene: TRBJ1-2
clone size: many
D gene: NA
CDR3 protein: CASSQDLGFNYGYTF
CDR3 DNA: TGTGCCAGCAGCCAAGATCTGGGGTTCAACTATGGCTACACCTTC

V gene: TRBV19
J gene: TRBJ1-2
clone size: many
D gene: TRBD1
CDR3 protein: CASSPQGASGYTF
CDR3 DNA: TGTGCCAGTAGTCCCCAGGGGGCTAGTGGCTACACCTTC

V gene: TRBV5-5
J gene: TRBJ1-2
clone size: few
D gene: NA
CDR3 protein: CASSRHGTYGYTF
CDR3 DNA: TGTGCCAGCAGTCGACATGGCACCTATGGCTACACCTTC

V gene: TRBV5-1
J gene: TRBJ1-2
clone size: NA
D gene: TRBD1
CDR3 protein: CASSPDLGTGPGYGYTF
CDR3 DNA: TGCGCCAGCAGCCCGGATTTAGGGACAGGACCGGGTTATGGCTACACCTTC

V gene: TRBV9
J gene: TRBJ2-7
clone size: many
D gene: NA
CDR3 protein: CAGSVGRGWGEQYF
CDR3 DNA: TGTGCCGGCAGCGTAGGGCGGGGATGGGGAGAGCAGTACTTC

V gene: TRBV4-1
J gene: TRBJ1-3
clone size: many
D gene: NA
CDR3 protein: CASSQGPRRTEAGNTIYF
CDR3 DNA: TGCGCCAGCAGCCAAGGACCCCGCCGGACGGAAGCTGGAAACACCATATATTTT

V gene: TRBV10-3
J gene: TRBJ1-2
clone size: many
D gene: NA
CDR3 protein: CAISEGQRYGYTF
CDR3 DNA: TGTGCCATCAGTGAAGGGCAGAGATATGGCTACACCTTC